Below, 2 T cell receptor beta chains from the same sample are listed, as sequenced in a study of beta chain features in type 1 diabetes. For these receptors, no antigen is known. The study reverse transcribed the entire isolated RNA, so it sequenced expressed TCRB transcripts. TCRdb's table, derived via immunoSEQ multiplex PCR, lists solely in-frame clones and lacks some. The table records around 250,000 clones, about a fifth of them present only once. Study-wide points: Type 1 diabetes patients had moderately but significantly shorter TCRB CDR3s in all four CD4+ subsets.

The source material was naive CD4+ T cells from blood. The origin of the receptors is a woman between 35 and 50 years old with type 1 diabetes.

This clone was observed a few times. V usage is TRBV9 and J usage is TRBJ1-5, with 8 positions matching TRBD1. The CDR3 is 15 amino acids. V trimming: 2 bases; J trimming: 4 bases; junction bases outside the gene matches: 5. From germline, CDR1 is SGDLS and CDR2 YYNGEE. The CDR3 here is CASSVGTGQNQPQHF. CDR3 coding DNA: TGTGCCAGCAGCGTTGGGACAGGCCAAAATCAGCCCCAGCATTTT. The complete variable domain, with remaining parts taken from reference TRBV9 and TRBJ1-5, reads DSGVTQTPKHLITATGQRVTLRCSPRSGDLSVYWYQQSLDQGLQFLIQYYNGEERAKGNILERFSAQQFPDLHSELNLSSLELGDSALYFCASSVGTGQNQPQHFGDGTRLSIL.

This clone was seen only a few times. V gene TRBV6-5 combines with J gene TRBJ2-1; no clear D gene. Germline V gives CDR1 MNHEY, CDR2 SVGAGI. The V and J ends lost 6 bases and 2 bases respectively, with 14 bases between them. The CDR3 runs to 15 residues. DNA of the CDR3: TGTGCCAGCAGCTTTGGTCCTGAGGCCTACAATGAGCAGTTCTTC. Protein product: CASSFGPEAYNEQFF.